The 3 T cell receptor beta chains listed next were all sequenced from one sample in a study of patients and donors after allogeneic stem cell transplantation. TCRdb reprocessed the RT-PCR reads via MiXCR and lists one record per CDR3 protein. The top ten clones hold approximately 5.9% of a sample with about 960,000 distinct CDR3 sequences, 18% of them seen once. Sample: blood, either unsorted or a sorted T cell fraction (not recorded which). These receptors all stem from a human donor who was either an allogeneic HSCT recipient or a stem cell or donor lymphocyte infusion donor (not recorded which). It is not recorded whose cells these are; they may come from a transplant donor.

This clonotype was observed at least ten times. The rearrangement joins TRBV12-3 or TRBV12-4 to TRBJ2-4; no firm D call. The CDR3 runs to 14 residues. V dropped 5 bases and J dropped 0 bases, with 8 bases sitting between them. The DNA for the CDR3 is TGTGCCAGCAGTCTGGTCGGAGCCAAAAACATTCAGTACTTC. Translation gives CASSLVGAKNIQYF.

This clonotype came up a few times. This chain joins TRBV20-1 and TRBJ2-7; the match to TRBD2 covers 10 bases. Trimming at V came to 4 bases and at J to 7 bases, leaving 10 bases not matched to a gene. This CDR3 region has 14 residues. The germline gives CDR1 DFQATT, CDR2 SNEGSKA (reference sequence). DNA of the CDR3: TGCAGTGCTACACCCCCGGGACTAGCGACGGAGCAGTACTTC. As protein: CSATPPGLATEQYF.

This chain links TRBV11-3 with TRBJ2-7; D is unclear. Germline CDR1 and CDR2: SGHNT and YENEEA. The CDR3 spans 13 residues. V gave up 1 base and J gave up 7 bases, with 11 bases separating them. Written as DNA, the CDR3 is TGTGCCAGCAGCTTAGGACGGTCAGGAGAGCAGTACTTC. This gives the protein CASSLGRSGEQYF.